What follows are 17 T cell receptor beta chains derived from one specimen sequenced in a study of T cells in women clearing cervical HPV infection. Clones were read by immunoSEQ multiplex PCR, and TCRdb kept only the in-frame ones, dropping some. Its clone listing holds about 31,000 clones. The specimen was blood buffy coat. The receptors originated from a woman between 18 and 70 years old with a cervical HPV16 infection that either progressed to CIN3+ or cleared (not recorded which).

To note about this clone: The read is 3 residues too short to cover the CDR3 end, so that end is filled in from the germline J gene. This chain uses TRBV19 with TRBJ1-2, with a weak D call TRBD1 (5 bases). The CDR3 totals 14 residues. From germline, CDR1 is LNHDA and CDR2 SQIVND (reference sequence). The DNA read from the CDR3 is TGTGCCAGTAAAGGGACTAGCGCCGAAGGGGAC. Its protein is CASKGTSAEGD. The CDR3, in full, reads CASKGTSAEGDYTF. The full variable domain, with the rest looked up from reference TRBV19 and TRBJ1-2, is DGGITQSPKYLFRKEGQNVTLSCEQNLNHDAMYWYRQDPGQGLRLIYYSQIVNDFQKGDIAEGYSVSREKKESFPLTVTSAQKNPTAFYLCASKGTSAEGDYTFGSGTRLTVV.

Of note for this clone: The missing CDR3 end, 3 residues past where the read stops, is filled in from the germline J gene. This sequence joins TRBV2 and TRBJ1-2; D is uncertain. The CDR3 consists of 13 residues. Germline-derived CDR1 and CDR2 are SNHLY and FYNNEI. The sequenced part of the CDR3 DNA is TGTGCCAGCAACCGAGACACCAACAATGAC. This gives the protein CASNRDTNND. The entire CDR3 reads CASNRDTNNDYTF.

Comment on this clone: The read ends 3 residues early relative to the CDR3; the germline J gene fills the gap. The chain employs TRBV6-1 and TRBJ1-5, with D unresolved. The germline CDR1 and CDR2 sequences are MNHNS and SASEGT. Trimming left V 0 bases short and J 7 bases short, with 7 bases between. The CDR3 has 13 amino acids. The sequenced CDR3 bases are TGTGCCAGCAGTGAAGCAAGAAGCCAGCCC. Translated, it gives CASSEARSQP. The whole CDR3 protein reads CASSEARSQPQHF.

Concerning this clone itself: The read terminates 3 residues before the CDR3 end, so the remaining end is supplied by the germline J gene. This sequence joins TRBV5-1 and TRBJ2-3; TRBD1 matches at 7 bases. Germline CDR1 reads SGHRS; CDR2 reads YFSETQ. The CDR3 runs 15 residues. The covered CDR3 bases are TGCGCCAGCAGCTTGGCTGGGACAGAGGGAGAGACG. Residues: CASSLAGTEGET. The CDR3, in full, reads CASSLAGTEGETQYF.

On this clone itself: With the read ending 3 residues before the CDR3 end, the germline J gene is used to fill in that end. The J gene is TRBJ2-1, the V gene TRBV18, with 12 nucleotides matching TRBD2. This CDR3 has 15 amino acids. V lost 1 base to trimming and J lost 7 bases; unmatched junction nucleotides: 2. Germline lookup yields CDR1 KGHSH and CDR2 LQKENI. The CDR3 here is CASSPRTSGTNEQFF. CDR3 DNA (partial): TGTGCCAGCTCACCACGGACTAGCGGGACGAATGAG.

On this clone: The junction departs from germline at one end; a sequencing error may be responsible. The sequenced part of the CDR3 DNA is TGCGCCAGCAGCCAAGAACAGGGGAGGAATGAG. Amino acids: CASSQEQGRNE. The entire CDR3 sequence reads CASSQEQGRNEQFF. The chain employs TRBV4-2 and TRBJ2-1; TRBD1 might be the D (7 bases). Read coverage stops 3 residues before the CDR3 terminus; the germline J gene supplies the remainder. Germline CDR1 is LGHNA and CDR2 is YNFKEQ. This CDR3 is built from 14 residues.

The CDR3 region is CAGGVGRVLSYEQYF. The DNA read from the CDR3 is TGTGCCGGCGGGGTGGGGCGGGTGCTCTCCTACGAG. The genes are TRBV2 and TRBJ2-7; D perhaps matches TRBD2 (6 bases). The sequenced fragment ends 3 residues before the CDR3 boundary, so the rest is inferred from the germline J gene. This CDR3 region has 15 residues. V gave up 11 bases and J gave up 0 bases, with 20 bases separating them. Germline CDR1 and CDR2: SNHLY and FYNNEI. Complete variable domain (other parts from reference TRBV2 and TRBJ2-7): EPEVTQTPSHQVTQMGQEVILRCVPISNHLYFYWYRQILGQKVEFLVSFYNNEISEKSEIFDDQFSVERPDGSNFTLKIRSTKLEDSAMYFCAGGVGRVLSYEQYFGPGTRLTVT.

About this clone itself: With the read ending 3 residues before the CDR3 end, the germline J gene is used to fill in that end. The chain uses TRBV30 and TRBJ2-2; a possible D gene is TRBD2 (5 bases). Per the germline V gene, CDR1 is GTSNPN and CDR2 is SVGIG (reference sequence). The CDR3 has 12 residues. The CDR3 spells CAWSAHGEKLFF. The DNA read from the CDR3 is TGTGCCTGGAGTGCCCACGGGGAAAAG.

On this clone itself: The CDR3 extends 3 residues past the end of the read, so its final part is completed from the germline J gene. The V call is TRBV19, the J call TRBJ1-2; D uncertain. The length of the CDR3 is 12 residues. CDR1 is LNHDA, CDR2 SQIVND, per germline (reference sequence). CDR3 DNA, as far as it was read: TGTGCCAGTGGCCTCCTTCGGGGTACC. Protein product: CASGLLRGT. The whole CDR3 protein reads CASGLLRGTYTF.

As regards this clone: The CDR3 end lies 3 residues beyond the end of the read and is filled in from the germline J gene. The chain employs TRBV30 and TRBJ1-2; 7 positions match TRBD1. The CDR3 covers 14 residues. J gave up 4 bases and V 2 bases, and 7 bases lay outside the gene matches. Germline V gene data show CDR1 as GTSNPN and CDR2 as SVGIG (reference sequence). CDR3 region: CAWSSPGGLYGYTF. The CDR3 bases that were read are TGTGCCTGGAGTAGTCCAGGGGGACTCTATGGC. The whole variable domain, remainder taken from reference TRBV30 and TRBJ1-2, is SQTIHQWPATLVQPVGSPLSLECTVEGTSNPNLYWYRQAAGRGLQLLFYSVGIGQISSEVPQNLSASRPQDRQFILSSKKLLLSDSGFYLCAWSSPGGLYGYTFGSGTRLTVV.

The CDR3 region is CASSSPGVGDTQYF. The CDR3 bases that were read are TGCGCCAGCAGCTCCCCCGGGGTCGGAGATACG. The rearrangement links TRBV5-1 to TRBJ2-3, with D possibly matching TRBD2 (5 bases). The observed sequence ends 3 residues before the CDR3 terminus, with the missing tail filled in from the germline J gene. CDR1 and CDR2 from the germline V gene are SGHRS and YFSETQ. The length of the CDR3 is 14 residues. The V end lost 3 bases, the J end lost 5 bases, and 13 bases lay between the germline ends. Filled out from reference TRBV5-1 and TRBJ2-3, the complete variable domain reads KAGVTQTPRYLIKTRGQQVTLSCSPISGHRSVSWYQQTPGQGLQFLFEYFSETQRNKGNFPGRFSGRQFSNSRSEMNVSTLELGDSALYLCASSSPGVGDTQYFGPGTRLTVL.

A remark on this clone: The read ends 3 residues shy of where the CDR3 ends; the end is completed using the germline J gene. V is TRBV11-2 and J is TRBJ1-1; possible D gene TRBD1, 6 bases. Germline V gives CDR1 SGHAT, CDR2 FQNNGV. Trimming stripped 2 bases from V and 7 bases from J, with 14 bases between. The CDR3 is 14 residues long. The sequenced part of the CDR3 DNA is TGTGCCAGCAGCTTAACAGAAAAGGGGGTTGAA. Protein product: CASSLTEKGVE. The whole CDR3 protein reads CASSLTEKGVEAFF.

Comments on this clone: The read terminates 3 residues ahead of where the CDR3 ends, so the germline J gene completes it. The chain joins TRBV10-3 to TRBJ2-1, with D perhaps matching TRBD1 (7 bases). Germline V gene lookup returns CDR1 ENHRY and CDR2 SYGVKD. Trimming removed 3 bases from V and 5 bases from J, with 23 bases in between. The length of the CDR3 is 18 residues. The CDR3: CAISDPYRGLNAHNEQFF. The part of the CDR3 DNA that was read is TGTGCCATCAGTGACCCATACAGGGGACTGAACGCCCACAATGAG.

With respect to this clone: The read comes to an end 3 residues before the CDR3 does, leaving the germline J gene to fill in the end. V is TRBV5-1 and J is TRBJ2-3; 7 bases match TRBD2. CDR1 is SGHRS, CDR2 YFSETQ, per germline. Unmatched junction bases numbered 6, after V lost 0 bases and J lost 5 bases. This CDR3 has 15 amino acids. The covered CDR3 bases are TGCGCCAGCAGCTTGGACGCGGGAGTCGGAGATACG. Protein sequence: CASSLDAGVGDT. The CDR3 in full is CASSLDAGVGDTQYF.

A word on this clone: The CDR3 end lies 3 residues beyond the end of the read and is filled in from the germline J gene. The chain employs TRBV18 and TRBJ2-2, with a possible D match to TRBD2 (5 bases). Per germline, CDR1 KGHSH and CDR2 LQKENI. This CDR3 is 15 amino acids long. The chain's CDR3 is CASSPQRAGDSPLFF. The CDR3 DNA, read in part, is TGTGCCAGCTCACCCCAGAGGGCAGGAGATTCACCG.

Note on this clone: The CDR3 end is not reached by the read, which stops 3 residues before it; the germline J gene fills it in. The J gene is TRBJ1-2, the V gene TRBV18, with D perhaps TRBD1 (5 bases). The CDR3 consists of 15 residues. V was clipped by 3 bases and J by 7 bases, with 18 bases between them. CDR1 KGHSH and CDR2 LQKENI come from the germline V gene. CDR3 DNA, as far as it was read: TGTGCCAGCTCACCGAGACGGCAGGGAGAGTCTGGC. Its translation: CASSPRRQGESG. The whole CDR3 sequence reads CASSPRRQGESGYTF.

CDR3 sequence reads: CASSPGTSGGETQYF. Partial CDR3 DNA: TGTGCCAGCAGCCCAGGGACTAGCGGGGGAGAGACC. The chain has TRBV11-3 and TRBJ2-5, with 14 bases matching TRBD2. The read stops 3 residues short of the end of the CDR3; the missing end is completed from the germline J gene. Germline CDR1 reads SGHNT; CDR2 reads YENEEA. J gave up 4 bases and V 5 bases, and 3 bases lay outside the gene matches. This CDR3 region has 15 residues.